What follows are 27 T cell receptor beta chains derived from one specimen sequenced in a study of early T cells in non-severe SARS-CoV-2 infection. TCRdb reprocessed the 5' RACE reads via MiXCR and lists one record per CDR3 protein. The sample includes over 60,000 distinct CDR3 sequences, around 10% of them seen just once. The sample was whole blood, taken at baseline. The receptors stem from an adult who was a healthcare worker with PCR-confirmed SARS-CoV-2 infection or an uninfected control (not recorded which).

The CDR3 is CASNPTGWSNQPQHF. The CDR3 DNA sequence: TGTGCCAGTAATCCTACAGGGTGGTCTAATCAGCCCCAGCATTTT. The V call is TRBV19, the J call TRBJ1-5; D is possibly TRBD1 (6 bases). CDR1 and CDR2 (germline): LNHDA, SQIVND (reference sequence). The ends were cut back, 7 bases at V and 4 bases at J, with 17 bases in the middle. The CDR3 extends over 15 amino acids.

The CDR3 sequence is CASSLFGVFRANTGELFF. DNA for the CDR3: TGTGCCAGCAGCTTATTTGGGGTATTCAGAGCGAACACCGGGGAGCTGTTTTTT. V is TRBV11-2 and J is TRBJ2-2, with no clear D. The V end was cut by 2 bases, the J end by 0 bases, with 16 bases between. Per germline, CDR1 SGHAT and CDR2 FQNNGV. CDR3 length equals 18 residues.

This clonotype was counted many times. The V call is TRBV7-8, the J call TRBJ1-6; D is unresolved. The V and J ends lost 1 base and 0 bases respectively, with 10 bases between them. Germline CDR1 and CDR2: SGHVS and FQNEAQ. CDR3 size: 17 residues. The CDR3 loop reads CASSLDLPSSYNSPLHF. CDR3 nucleotides: TGTGCCAGCAGCTTAGATCTTCCCAGCTCCTATAATTCACCCCTCCACTTT.

This chain uses TRBV5-4 with TRBJ1-1; TRBD1 matches at 8 bases. The V segment lost 3 bases and the J segment 3 bases; nucleotides outside the gene matches: 7. The CDR3 runs 15 residues. Germline CDR1 SGHNT, CDR2 YYREEE (reference sequence). The CDR3: CASSSGGTGHTEAFF. CDR3 nucleotide sequence: TGTGCCAGCAGCTCCGGTGGGACAGGACACACTGAAGCTTTCTTT.

This chain uses TRBV7-9 with TRBJ1-4; D is ambiguous. V lost 8 bases and J lost 1, with 11 bases in between. The CDR3 is made up of 14 amino acids. CDR1 is SEHNR, CDR2 FQNEAQ, per germline (reference sequence). CDR3 sequence: CASRPGETNEKLFF. CDR3 coding DNA: TGTGCCAGCCGCCCCGGAGAAACTAATGAAAAACTGTTTTTT. The full variable domain, with the rest looked up from reference TRBV7-9 and TRBJ1-4, is DTGVSQNPRHKITKRGQNVTFRCDPISEHNRLYWYRQTLGQGPEFLTYFQNEAQLEKSRLLSDRFSAERPKGSFSTLEIQRTEQGDSAMYLCASRPGETNEKLFFGSGTQLSVL.

This clonotype was observed a handful of times. J is TRBJ2-2 and V is TRBV6-2 or TRBV6-3; TRBD1 matches at 7 bases. The CDR3 loop spans 13 amino acids. Losses at the gene ends were 5 bases for V and 7 bases for J; bases not matched to a gene: 4. Germline lookup yields CDR1 MNHEY and CDR2 SVGEGT. The CDR3 DNA reads as TGTGCCAGCAGTCCGACAGGGATCGGGGAGCTGTTTTTT. This codes for CASSPTGIGELFF.

This rearrangement joins TRBV7-3 to TRBJ2-2; D gene uncertain. V lost 2 bases and J 7 bases, leaving 11 bases between the germline ends. Germline lookup yields CDR1 SGHTA and CDR2 FQGTGA. The CDR3 totals 14 residues. CDR3 amino acids: CASSLLGIGGELFF. For the CDR3, the DNA is TGTGCCAGCAGCTTACTGGGGATCGGCGGGGAGCTGTTTTTT.

V gene TRBV7-9 combines with J gene TRBJ1-2; 8 nucleotides line up with TRBD1. The germline CDR1 and CDR2 sequences are SEHNR and FQNEAQ (reference sequence). J gave up 6 bases and V 5 bases, and 14 bases lay outside the gene matches. This CDR3 spans 16 amino acids. The CDR3 here is CASSPGQGKTLDGYTF. CDR3 DNA sequence: TGTGCCAGCAGCCCCGGACAGGGTAAAACTCTCGATGGCTACACCTTC.

This clonotype was seen at least ten times. This rearrangement joins TRBV7-7 to TRBJ2-1, with 12 bases identical to TRBD1. The CDR3 covers 15 residues. Germline V CDR1 and CDR2: SSHAT, FNYEAQ (reference sequence). Trimming removed 5 bases from V and 7 bases from J; junction bases left unmatched: 6. The CDR3 sequence is CASSPGQGASNEQFF. Here the CDR3 DNA reads TGTGCCAGCAGCCCGGGACAGGGGGCGAGTAATGAGCAGTTCTTC.

This clonotype was found many times. This chain connects TRBV20-1 to TRBJ2-7; D perhaps matches TRBD1 (5 bases). Germline V gene sequence: CDR1 DFQATT, CDR2 SNEGSKA (reference sequence). Trimming shortened V by 6 bases and J by 3 bases, and 15 bases separated the two germline ends. The CDR3 is 13 residues long. CDR3 coding DNA: TGCAGTGCCCCTACAGGACCCCTCTACGAGCAGTACTTC. Translation gives CSAPTGPLYEQYF.

This clonotype was counted between two and nine times. The chain couples TRBV7-9 to TRBJ2-7; D not resolved. Trimming stripped 4 bases from V and 3 bases from J, with 10 bases between. Germline CDR1 and CDR2: SEHNR and FQNEAQ (reference sequence). This CDR3 comprises 13 residues. The CDR3 sequence is CASSSDPYYEQYF. The CDR3 DNA reads TGTGCCAGCAGCTCCGACCCTTACTACGAGCAGTACTTC. Drawing the rest from reference TRBV7-9 and TRBJ2-7, the complete variable domain is DTGVSQNPRHKITKRGQNVTFRCDPISEHNRLYWYRQTLGQGPEFLTYFQNEAQLEKSRLLSDRFSAERPKGSFSTLEIQRTEQGDSAMYLCASSSDPYYEQYFGPGTRLTVT.

Many counts were recorded for this clonotype. The chain recombines TRBV7-9 with TRBJ2-2; D not resolved. Trimming removed 1 base at V and 2 bases at J, with 5 bases between. The CDR3 loop spans 14 amino acids. Germline CDR1 is SEHNR and CDR2 is FQNEAQ (reference sequence). CDR3 sequence: CASSLGANTGELFF. The CDR3 DNA sequence: TGTGCCAGCAGCTTAGGGGCTAACACCGGGGAGCTGTTTTTT.

With respect to this clonotype: A read error is possible here, since a much larger clone lies one base away. The chain is built from TRBV19 and TRBJ1-1, with D possibly being TRBD1 (5 bases). CDR1 and CDR2 from the germline V gene are LNHDA and SQIVND (reference sequence). V dropped 7 bases and J dropped 0 bases, with 15 bases sitting between them. The length of the CDR3 is 15 residues. The CDR3 DNA reads as TGTGCCAGTACCCCCTCAGGGTGCATGAACACTGAAGCTTTCTTT. Residues: CASTPSGCMNTEAFF.

This clonotype came up a few times. The chain is built from TRBV6-5 and TRBJ1-3; possibly TRBD1 for D (5 bases). Trimming removed 4 bases from V and 2 bases from J, with 12 bases in between. Germline V gene sequence: CDR1 MNHEY, CDR2 SVGAGI. CDR3 length: 15 amino acids. DNA of the CDR3: TGTGCCAGCAGTTTCAACCGCAGGGCTGGAAACACCATATATTTT. This translates into CASSFNRRAGNTIYF.

There are many counts of this clonotype. The chain uses TRBV24-1 and TRBJ1-5; D is perhaps TRBD1 (5 bases). Trimming took 9 bases from V and 0 from J, leaving 8 bases between them. From germline, CDR1 is KGHDR and CDR2 SFDVKD. CDR3 length: 13 amino acids. CDR3 protein: CATGDGSNQPQHF. CDR3 in DNA: TGTGCCACCGGGGACGGTAGCAATCAGCCCCAGCATTTT.

The rearrangement links TRBV5-1 to TRBJ1-2; D ambiguous. The CDR3 totals 14 residues. Germline V gives CDR1 SGHRS, CDR2 YFSETQ. V gave up 4 bases and J gave up 5 bases, with 15 bases separating them. CDR3 residues: CASSLAVPRYGYTF. The CDR3 nucleotides are TGCGCCAGCAGCCTCGCGGTTCCCAGATATGGCTACACCTTC.

The CDR3 is CASSSRDKGYEQYF. The CDR3 nucleotides read TGTGCCAGCAGCTCCCGGGACAAGGGCTACGAGCAGTACTTC. The V and J genes are TRBV5-4 and TRBJ2-7, with a possible D match to TRBD1 (6 bases). This CDR3 has 14 amino acids. Per the germline V gene, CDR1 is SGHNT and CDR2 is YYREEE (reference sequence). V dropped 3 bases and J dropped 3 bases, with 13 bases sitting between them. Variable domain in full (rest from reference TRBV5-4 and TRBJ2-7): ETGVTQSPTHLIKTRGQQVTLRCSSQSGHNTVSWYQQALGQGPQFIFQYYREEENGRGNFPPRFSGLQFPNYSSELNVNALELDDSALYLCASSSRDKGYEQYFGPGTRLTVT.

This clonotype was observed at least ten times. J is TRBJ2-7 and V is TRBV7-9; no reliable D call. Germline loops: CDR1 SEHNR, CDR2 FQNEAQ (reference sequence). Trimming cost V 1 base and J 3 bases, with 10 bases left between them. This CDR3 region has 14 residues. The CDR3 DNA follows: TGTGCCAGCAGCTTAGGTCCAGGCAGCTACGAGCAGTACTTC. It encodes CASSLGPGSYEQYF. The whole variable domain, remainder taken from reference TRBV7-9 and TRBJ2-7, is DTGVSQNPRHKITKRGQNVTFRCDPISEHNRLYWYRQTLGQGPEFLTYFQNEAQLEKSRLLSDRFSAERPKGSFSTLEIQRTEQGDSAMYLCASSLGPGSYEQYFGPGTRLTVT.

This clonotype has ten or more counts. This chain joins TRBV7-8 and TRBJ2-5; D remains unclear. This CDR3 spans 13 amino acids. The V end was cut by 2 bases, the J end by 5 bases, with 9 bases between. Germline CDR1 SGHVS, CDR2 FQNEAQ. The CDR3: CASSLRVRETQYF. CDR3 coding DNA: TGTGCCAGCAGCTTACGAGTTCGGGAGACCCAGTACTTC.

The chain joins TRBV6-6 to TRBJ2-7; 7 nucleotides line up with TRBD1. The CDR3 totals 14 residues. The germline CDR1 and CDR2 sequences are MNHNY and SVGAGI (reference sequence). Trimming removed 6 bases from V and 1 base from J; junction bases left unmatched: 6. The CDR3 DNA reads as TGTGCCAGCAGCTCTCCGGGACAGTCCTACGAGCAGTACTTC. Its protein product is CASSSPGQSYEQYF.

This clonotype was seen repeatedly, ten times or more. The V and J genes are TRBV5-4 and TRBJ2-1; 10 nucleotides align to TRBD2. V was clipped by 2 bases and J by 10 bases; unmatched bases: 6. The CDR3 totals 14 residues. Per the germline V gene, CDR1 is SGHNT and CDR2 is YYREEE (reference sequence). The DNA of the CDR3 is TGTGCCAGCAGCTTCCTACTAGCGGGGTCAGAGCAGTTCTTC. Protein sequence: CASSFLLAGSEQFF.

This clonotype has at least ten counts. The chain uses TRBV7-9 and TRBJ1-3, with D possibly TRBD1 on 6 matching bases. The CDR3 is 12 amino acids. Germline V lookup: CDR1 SEHNR, CDR2 FQNEAQ (reference sequence). The germline V and J ends were trimmed by 3 bases and 15 bases, with 15 bases remaining between them. The CDR3 sequence: CASSLDSGKSYF. The CDR3 DNA reads TGTGCCAGCAGCTTGGACAGCGGAAAATCATATTTT. Full variable domain (rest looked up from reference TRBV7-9 and TRBJ1-3): DTGVSQNPRHKITKRGQNVTFRCDPISEHNRLYWYRQTLGQGPEFLTYFQNEAQLEKSRLLSDRFSAERPKGSFSTLEIQRTEQGDSAMYLCASSLDSGKSYFGEGSWLTVV.

This sequence joins TRBV5-6 and TRBJ2-7, with D unresolved. Germline lookup yields CDR1 SGHDT and CDR2 YYEEEE. This CDR3 spans 13 amino acids. The V end was cut by 0 bases, the J end by 1 base, with 5 bases between. CDR3 in DNA: TGTGCCAGCAGCTTGGCCAATTCCTACGAGCAGTACTTC. Protein product: CASSLANSYEQYF.

This clonotype was seen a few times. The V gene is TRBV27, the J gene TRBJ2-1; 10 bases line up with TRBD2. This CDR3 spans 18 amino acids. Germline V gene sequence: CDR1 MNHEY, CDR2 SMNVEV (reference sequence). With 0 bases clipped from V and 8 bases from J, the junction kept 13 bases outside the gene matches. The CDR3 sequence: CASSLSFPQERGGHEQFF. CDR3 nucleotide sequence: TGTGCCAGCAGTTTATCTTTCCCCCAGGAGCGGGGGGGCCATGAGCAGTTCTTC.

This clonotype showed up just a few times. This rearrangement joins TRBV12-3 or TRBV12-4 to TRBJ2-7; perhaps TRBD1 as D (6 bases). V lost 1 base, J lost 0 bases, and 13 bases lay in between. The CDR3 contains 16 residues. CDR3 protein: CASSLGGQGSSYEQYF. The DNA of the CDR3 is TGTGCCAGCAGTTTAGGGGGGCAGGGTAGCTCCTACGAGCAGTACTTC.

This clonotype was recorded at least ten times. The V gene is TRBV6-5, the J gene TRBJ2-2; D possibly corresponds to TRBD1 (6 bases). V was cut by 4 bases and J by 8 bases, with 14 bases left in between. CDR3 length: 14 amino acids. Germline V lookup: CDR1 MNHEY, CDR2 SVGAGI. For the CDR3, the DNA is TGTGCCAGCAGTTGGGAACAGGGCACAGGGGAGCTGTTTTTT. This codes for CASSWEQGTGELFF.

CDR3 coding DNA: TGTGCCAGCAGTTACGGGGGATTGGACACAGATACGCAGTATTTT. Translating gives CASSYGGLDTDTQYF. J is TRBJ2-3 and V is TRBV6-5, with D perhaps assigned TRBD1 or TRBD2 (5 bases each). CDR3 length: 15 residues. With 2 bases removed from V and 2 bases from J, the gap between germline ends came to 11 bases. Germline V CDR1 and CDR2: MNHEY, SVGAGI.